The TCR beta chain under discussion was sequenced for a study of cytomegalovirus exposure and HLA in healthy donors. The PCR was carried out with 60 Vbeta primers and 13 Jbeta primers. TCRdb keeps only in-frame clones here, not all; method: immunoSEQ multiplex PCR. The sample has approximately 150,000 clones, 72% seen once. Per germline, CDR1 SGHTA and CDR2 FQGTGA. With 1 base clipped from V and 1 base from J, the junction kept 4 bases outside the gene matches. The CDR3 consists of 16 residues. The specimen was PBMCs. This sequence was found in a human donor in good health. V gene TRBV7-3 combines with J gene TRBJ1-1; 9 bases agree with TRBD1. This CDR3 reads CASSLMAGQGNTEAFF. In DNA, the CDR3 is TGTGCCAGCAGCTTAATGGCGGGACAGGGGAACACTGAAGCTTTCTTT.